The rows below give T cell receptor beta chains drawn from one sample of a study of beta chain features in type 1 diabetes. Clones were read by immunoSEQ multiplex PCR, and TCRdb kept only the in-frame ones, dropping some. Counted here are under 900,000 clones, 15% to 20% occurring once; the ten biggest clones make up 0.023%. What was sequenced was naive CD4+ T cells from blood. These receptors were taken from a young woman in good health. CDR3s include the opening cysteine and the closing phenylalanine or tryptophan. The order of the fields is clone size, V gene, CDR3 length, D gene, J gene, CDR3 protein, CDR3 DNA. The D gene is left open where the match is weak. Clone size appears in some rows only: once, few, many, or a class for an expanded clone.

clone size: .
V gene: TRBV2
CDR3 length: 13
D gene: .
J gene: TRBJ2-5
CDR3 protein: CASRGEIQETQYF
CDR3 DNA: TGTGCCAGCAGGGGGGAGATCCAAGAGACCCAGTACTTC

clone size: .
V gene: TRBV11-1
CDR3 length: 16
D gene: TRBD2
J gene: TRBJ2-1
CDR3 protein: CASSLTSGSWRNEQFF
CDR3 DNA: TGTGCCAGCAGCCTAACTAGCGGGAGTTGGCGCAATGAGCAGTTCTTC

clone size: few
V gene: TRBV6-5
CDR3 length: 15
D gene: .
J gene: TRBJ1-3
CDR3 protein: CASSPRWAFGNTIYF
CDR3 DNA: TGTGCCAGCAGTCCCCGGTGGGCCTTTGGAAACACCATATATTTT

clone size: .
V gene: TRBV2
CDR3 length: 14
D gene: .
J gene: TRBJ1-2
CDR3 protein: CASRPDRLNYGYTF
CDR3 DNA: TGTGCCAGCAGGCCGGACCGATTGAACTATGGCTACACCTTC

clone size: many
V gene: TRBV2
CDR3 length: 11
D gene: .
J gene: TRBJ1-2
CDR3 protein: CASILGAGYTF
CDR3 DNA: TGTGCCAGCATCCTGGGGGCTGGCTACACCTTC

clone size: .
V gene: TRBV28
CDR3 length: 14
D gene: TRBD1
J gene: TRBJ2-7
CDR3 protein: CASSPDRGFYEQYF
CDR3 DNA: TGTGCCAGCAGTCCCGACAGGGGATTTTACGAGCAGTACTTC

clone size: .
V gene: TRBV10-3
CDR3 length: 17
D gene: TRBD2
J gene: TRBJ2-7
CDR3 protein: CAISGGRPSGSSYEQYF
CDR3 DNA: TGTGCCATCAGTGGGGGGAGGCCTAGCGGGAGCTCCTACGAGCAGTACTTC

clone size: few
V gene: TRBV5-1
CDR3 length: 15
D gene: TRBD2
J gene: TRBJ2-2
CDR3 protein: CASRKLAGVTGELFF
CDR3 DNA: TGCGCCAGCAGAAAACTAGCGGGAGTGACCGGGGAGCTGTTTTTT

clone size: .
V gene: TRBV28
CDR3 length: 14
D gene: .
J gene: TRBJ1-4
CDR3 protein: CASSLRGAGARLFF
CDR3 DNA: TGTGCCAGCAGTTTACGGGGGGCAGGGGCAAGGCTGTTTTTT

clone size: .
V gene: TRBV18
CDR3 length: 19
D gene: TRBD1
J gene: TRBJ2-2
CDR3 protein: CASSPTDHLTGMNTGELFF
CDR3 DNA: TGTGCCAGCTCACCCACAGACCACTTGACAGGGATGAACACCGGGGAGCTGTTTTTT

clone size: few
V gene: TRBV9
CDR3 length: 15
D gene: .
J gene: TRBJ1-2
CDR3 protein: CASSVRDISSVGYTF
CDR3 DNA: TGTGCCAGCAGCGTGCGGGACATTTCGAGTGTGGGCTACACCTTC

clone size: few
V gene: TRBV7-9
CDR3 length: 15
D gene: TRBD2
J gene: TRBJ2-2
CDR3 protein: CAIGPLAVNTGELFF
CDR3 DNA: TGTGCCATAGGCCCACTAGCGGTTAACACCGGGGAGCTGTTTTTT

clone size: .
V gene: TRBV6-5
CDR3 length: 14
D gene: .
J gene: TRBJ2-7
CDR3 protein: CASGARLGFSEQYF
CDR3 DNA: TGTGCCAGCGGAGCTAGACTGGGGTTCTCCGAGCAGTACTTC

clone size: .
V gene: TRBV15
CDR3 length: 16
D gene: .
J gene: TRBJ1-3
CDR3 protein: CATSRGGGTSGNTIYF
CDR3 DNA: TGCGCCACCAGCAGAGGCGGGGGGACCTCTGGAAACACCATATATTTT

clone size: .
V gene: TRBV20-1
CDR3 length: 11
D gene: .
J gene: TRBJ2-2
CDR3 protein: CSARGTGELFF
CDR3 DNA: TGCAGTGCTAGAGGCACCGGGGAGCTGTTTTTT

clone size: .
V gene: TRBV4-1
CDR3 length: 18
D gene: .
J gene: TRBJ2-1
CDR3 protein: CASSQDLRGRRTYNEQFF
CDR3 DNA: TGCGCCAGCAGCCAAGATCTCCGAGGTCGTAGGACTTACAATGAGCAGTTCTTC

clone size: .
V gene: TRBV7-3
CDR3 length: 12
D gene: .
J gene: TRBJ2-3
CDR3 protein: CASSPGTDTQYF
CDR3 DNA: TGTGCCAGCAGCCCAGGGACAGATACGCAGTATTTT

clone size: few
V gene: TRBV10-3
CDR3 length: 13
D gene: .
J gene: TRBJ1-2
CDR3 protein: CAISEQTVHGYTF
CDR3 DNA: TGTGCCATCAGTGAGCAGACAGTGCATGGCTACACCTTC

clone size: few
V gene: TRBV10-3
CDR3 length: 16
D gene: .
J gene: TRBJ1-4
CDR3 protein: CAISDPLGGASEKLFF
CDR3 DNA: TGTGCCATCAGTGATCCCCTTGGGGGGGCCAGTGAAAAACTGTTTTTT

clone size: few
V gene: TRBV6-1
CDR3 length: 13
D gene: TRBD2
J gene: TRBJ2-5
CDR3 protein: CASRPSGPKAQYF
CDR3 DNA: TGTGCCAGCAGACCTAGCGGCCCCAAGGCCCAGTACTTC

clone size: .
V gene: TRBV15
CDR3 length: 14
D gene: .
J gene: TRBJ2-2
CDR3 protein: CATSRVAGPGELFF
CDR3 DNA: TGTGCCACCAGCAGAGTGGCAGGGCCCGGGGAGCTGTTTTTT

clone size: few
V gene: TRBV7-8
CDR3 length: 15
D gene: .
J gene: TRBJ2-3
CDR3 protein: CASSQSQTRTDTQYF
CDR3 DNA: TGTGCCAGCAGCCAGTCACAGACACGCACAGATACGCAGTATTTT

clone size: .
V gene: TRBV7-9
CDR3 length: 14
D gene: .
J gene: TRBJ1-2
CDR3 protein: CASSFPTSYYGYTF
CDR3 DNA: TGTGCCAGCAGCTTCCCGACGAGCTACTATGGCTACACCTTC

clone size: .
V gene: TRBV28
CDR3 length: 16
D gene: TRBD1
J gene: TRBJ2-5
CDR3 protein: CASSPRLDRGQETQYF
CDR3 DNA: TGTGCCAGCAGCCCCCGGCTGGACAGGGGGCAAGAGACCCAGTACTTC

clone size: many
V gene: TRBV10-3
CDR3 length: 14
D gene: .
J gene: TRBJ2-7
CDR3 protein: CAISLRPPTSEQYF
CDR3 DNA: TGTGCCATCAGCCTACGCCCCCCAACGAGCGAGCAGTACTTC

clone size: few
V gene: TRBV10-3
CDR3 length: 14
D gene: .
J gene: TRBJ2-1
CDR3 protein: CAIAFQRDNNEQFF
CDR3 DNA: TGTGCCATCGCTTTTCAACGGGATAACAATGAGCAGTTCTTC

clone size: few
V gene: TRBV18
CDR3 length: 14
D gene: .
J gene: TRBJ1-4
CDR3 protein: CASSLRGGNEKLFF
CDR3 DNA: TGTGCCAGCTCACTGAGGGGGGGCAATGAAAAACTGTTTTTT

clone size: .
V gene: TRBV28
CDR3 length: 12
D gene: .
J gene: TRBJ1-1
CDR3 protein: CASSKLLGEAFF
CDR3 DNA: TGTGCCAGCAGTAAACTGTTAGGGGAAGCTTTCTTT

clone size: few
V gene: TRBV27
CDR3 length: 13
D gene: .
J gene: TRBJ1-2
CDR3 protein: CASRLTGDYGYTF
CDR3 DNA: TGTGCCAGCAGGCTGACTGGGGACTATGGCTACACCTTC

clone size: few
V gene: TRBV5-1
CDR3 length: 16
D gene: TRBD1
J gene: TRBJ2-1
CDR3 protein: CASSPAAGTGAVEQFF
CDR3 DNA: TGCGCCAGCAGCCCGGCGGCCGGGACAGGGGCCGTAGAGCAGTTCTTC

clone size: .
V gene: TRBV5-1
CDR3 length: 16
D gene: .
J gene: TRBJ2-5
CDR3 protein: CASSLSGAEIQETQYF
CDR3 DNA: TGCGCCAGCAGCTTGTCCGGAGCGGAGATACAAGAGACCCAGTACTTC

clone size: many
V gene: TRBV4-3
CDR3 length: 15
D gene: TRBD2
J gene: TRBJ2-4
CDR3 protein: CASSREGGGGDIQYF
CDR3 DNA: TGCGCCAGCAGCCGCGAGGGTGGCGGGGGGGACATTCAGTACTTC

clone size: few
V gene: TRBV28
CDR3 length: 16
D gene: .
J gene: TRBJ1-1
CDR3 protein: CASSRAIQGMNTEAFF
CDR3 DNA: TGTGCCAGCAGTCGCGCCATACAGGGAATGAACACTGAAGCTTTCTTT

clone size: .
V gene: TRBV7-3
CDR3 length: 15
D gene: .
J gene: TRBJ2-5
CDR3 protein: CASSLSAGAGETQYF
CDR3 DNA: TGTGCCAGCAGCTTATCGGCGGGGGCCGGGGAGACCCAGTACTTC

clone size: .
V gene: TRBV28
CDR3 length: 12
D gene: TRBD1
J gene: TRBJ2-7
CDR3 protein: CASSSPGGEQYF
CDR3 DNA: TGTGCCAGCAGTTCACCAGGGGGCGAGCAGTACTTC

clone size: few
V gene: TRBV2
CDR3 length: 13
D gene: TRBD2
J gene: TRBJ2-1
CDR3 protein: CASSGEGYNEQFF
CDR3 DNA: TGTGCCAGCAGCGGGGAGGGATACAATGAGCAGTTCTTC

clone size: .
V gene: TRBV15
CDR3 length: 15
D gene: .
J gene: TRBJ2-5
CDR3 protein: CATSRLTGFGETQYF
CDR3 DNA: TGTGCCACCAGCAGATTAACAGGGTTCGGGGAGACCCAGTACTTC

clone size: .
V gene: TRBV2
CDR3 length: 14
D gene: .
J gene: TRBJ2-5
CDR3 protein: CASSELTAQETQYF
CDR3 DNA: TGTGCCAGCAGTGAACTGACAGCGCAAGAGACCCAGTACTTC

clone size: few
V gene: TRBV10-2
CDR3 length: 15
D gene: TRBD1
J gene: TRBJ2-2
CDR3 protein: CASRGQGAWTGELFF
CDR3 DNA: TGCGCCAGCAGGGGACAGGGGGCATGGACCGGGGAGCTGTTTTTT

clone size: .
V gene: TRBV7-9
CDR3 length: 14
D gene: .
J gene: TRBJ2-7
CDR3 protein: CASSPRQQVYEQYF
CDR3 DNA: TGTGCCAGCAGCCCCCGACAGCAGGTCTACGAGCAGTACTTC

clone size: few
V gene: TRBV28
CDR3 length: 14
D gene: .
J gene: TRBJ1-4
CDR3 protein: CASSRAGTSEKLFF
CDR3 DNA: TGTGCCAGCAGTCGGGCAGGGACGAGTGAAAAACTGTTTTTT

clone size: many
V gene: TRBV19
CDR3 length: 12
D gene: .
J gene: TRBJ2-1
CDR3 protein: CASSLQEGEQFF
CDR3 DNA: TGTGCCAGTAGCCTACAGGAGGGTGAGCAGTTCTTC

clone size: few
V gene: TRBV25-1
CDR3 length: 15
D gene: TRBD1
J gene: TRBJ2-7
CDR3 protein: CASSEPGQGSYEQYF
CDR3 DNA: TGTGCCAGCAGTGAACCGGGACAGGGGTCCTACGAGCAGTACTTC

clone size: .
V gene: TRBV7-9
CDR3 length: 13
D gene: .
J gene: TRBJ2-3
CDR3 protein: CASSPQGTDTQYF
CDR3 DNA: TGTGCCAGCAGCCCTCAGGGCACAGATACGCAGTATTTT

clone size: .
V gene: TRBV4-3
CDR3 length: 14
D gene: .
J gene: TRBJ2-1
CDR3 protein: CASSQDQAGTEQFF
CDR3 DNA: TGCGCCAGCAGCCAAGATCAGGCAGGGACTGAGCAGTTCTTC

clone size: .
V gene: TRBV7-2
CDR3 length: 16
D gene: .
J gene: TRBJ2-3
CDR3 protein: CASSLNEGGSTDTQYF
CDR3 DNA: TGTGCCAGCAGCTTAAACGAGGGCGGGAGCACAGATACGCAGTATTTT

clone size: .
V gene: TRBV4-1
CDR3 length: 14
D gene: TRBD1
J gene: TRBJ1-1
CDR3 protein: CASRDRAKNTEAFF
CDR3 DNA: TGCGCCAGCCGGGACAGGGCCAAGAACACTGAAGCTTTCTTT

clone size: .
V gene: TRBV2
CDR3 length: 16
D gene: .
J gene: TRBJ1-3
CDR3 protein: CASSPQGLSSGNTIYF
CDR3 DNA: TGTGCCAGCAGCCCACAGGGCCTAAGCTCTGGAAACACCATATATTTT

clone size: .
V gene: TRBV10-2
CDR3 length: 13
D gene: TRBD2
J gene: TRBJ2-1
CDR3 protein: CASRLAGVNERFF
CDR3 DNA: TGCGCCAGTCGACTAGCGGGAGTCAATGAGCGGTTCTTC

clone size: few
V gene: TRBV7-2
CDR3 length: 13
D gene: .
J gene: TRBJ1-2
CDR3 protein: CASSLQPNYGYTF
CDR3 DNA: TGTGCCAGCAGCCTCCAACCTAACTATGGCTACACCTTC

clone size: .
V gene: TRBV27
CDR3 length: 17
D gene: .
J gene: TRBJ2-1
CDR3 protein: CASSQYLSGTGGDEQFF
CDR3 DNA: TGTGCCAGCAGTCAATACCTCTCCGGGACTGGCGGCGATGAGCAGTTCTTC

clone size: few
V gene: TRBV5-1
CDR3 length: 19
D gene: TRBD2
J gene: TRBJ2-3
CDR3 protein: CASSSDGVAGESGTDTQYF
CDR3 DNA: TGCGCCAGCAGCTCGGATGGTGTAGCGGGAGAATCGGGCACAGATACGCAGTATTTT

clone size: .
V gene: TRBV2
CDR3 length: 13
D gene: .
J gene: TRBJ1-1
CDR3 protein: CASVWRSNTEAFF
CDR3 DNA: TGTGCCAGCGTGTGGAGATCTAACACTGAAGCTTTCTTT

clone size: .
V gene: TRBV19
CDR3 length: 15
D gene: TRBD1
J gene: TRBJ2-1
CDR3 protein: CASREGQVPDNEQFF
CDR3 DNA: TGTGCCAGTAGAGAGGGACAGGTCCCAGACAATGAGCAGTTCTTC

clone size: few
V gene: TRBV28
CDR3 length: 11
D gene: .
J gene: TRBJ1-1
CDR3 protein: CAIGGQTEAFF
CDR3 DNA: TGTGCCATCGGAGGGCAGACTGAAGCTTTCTTT

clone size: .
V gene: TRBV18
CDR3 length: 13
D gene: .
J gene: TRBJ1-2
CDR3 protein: CASSPGANYGYTF
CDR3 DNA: TGTGCCAGCTCACCAGGGGCTAACTATGGCTACACCTTC

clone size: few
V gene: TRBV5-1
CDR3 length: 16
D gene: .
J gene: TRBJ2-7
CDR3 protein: CASSLGGAGTDYEQYF
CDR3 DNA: TGCGCCAGCAGCTTGGGTGGGGCGGGGACGGACTACGAGCAGTACTTC